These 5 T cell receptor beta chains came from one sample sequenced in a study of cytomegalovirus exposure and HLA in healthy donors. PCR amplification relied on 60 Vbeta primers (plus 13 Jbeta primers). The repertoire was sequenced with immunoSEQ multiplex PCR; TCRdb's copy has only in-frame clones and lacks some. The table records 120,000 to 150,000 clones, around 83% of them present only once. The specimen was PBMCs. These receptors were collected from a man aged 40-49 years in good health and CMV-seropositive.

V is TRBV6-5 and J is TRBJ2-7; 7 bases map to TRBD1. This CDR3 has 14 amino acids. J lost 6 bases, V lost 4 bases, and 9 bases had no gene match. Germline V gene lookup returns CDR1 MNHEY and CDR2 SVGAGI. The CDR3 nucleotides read TGTGCCAGCAGTTTTGAAGGGGGCAGAAGCGAGCAGTACTTC. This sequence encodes CASSFEGGRSEQYF.

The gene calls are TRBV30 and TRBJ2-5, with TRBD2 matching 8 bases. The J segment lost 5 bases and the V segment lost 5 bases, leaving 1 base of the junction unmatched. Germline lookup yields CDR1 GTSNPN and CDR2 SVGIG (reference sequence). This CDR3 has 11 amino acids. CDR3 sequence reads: CAWGGGETQYF. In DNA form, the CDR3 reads TGTGCCTGGGGCGGGGGGGAGACCCAGTACTTC.

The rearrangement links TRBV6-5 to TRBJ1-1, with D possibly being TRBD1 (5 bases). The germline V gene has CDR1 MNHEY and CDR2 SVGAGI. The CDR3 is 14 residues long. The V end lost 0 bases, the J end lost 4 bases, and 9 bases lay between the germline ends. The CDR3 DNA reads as TGTGCCAGCAGTTACTCGTACGGGGGCACTGAAGCTTTCTTT. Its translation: CASSYSYGGTEAFF.

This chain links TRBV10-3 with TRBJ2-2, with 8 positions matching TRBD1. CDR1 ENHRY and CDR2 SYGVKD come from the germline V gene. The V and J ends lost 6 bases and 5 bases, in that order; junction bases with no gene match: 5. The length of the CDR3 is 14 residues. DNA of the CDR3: TGTGCCATCAGGTACGGACAGGGAACCGGGGAGCTGTTTTTT. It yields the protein CAIRYGQGTGELFF.

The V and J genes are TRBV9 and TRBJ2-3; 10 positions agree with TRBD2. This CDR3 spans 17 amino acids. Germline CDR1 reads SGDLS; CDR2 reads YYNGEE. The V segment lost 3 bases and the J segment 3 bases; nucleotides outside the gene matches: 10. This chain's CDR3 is CASSATIAGGGTDTQYF. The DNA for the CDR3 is TGTGCCAGCAGCGCGACGATAGCGGGGGGCGGGACAGATACGCAGTATTTT.